This passage covers 27 T cell receptor beta chains from one sample sequenced in a study of T-cell memory formation after mild COVID-19 (dated by TCRdb to the early 2020s). Library prep was done by 5' RACE. Sequencing instrument: Illumina NovaSeq 6000. TCRdb trimmed public reads at Q25 via fastp, called clones via MiXCR and kept in-frame beta chains. CDR3 protein duplicates are merged, each entry listing the most common genes and DNA. The table for this sample lists hundreds of thousands of distinct CDR3 sequences; 15% to 20% of them were counted only once. The ten largest clones add up to about 7.5% of the sample. The sample was PBMCs or a T cell subset sorted from them (not recorded which). The receptor set was obtained from an adult woman who had mild COVID-19 (a few samples of this study predate the infection). The sample titles of this study are shuffled in the database, so cell type and time point are left out; the donor was told from shared clones.

In this sample, this clonotype turned up a few times. This chain joins TRBV7-9 and TRBJ2-5, with 8 bases that match TRBD1. V shed 3 bases and J 5 bases; nucleotides not matched to a gene: 8. CDR3 length: 15 amino acids. Germline CDR1 SEHNR, CDR2 FQNEAQ (reference sequence). CDR3 in DNA: TGTGCCAGCAGCTTCCGACAGGGGCCTGGGGAGACCCAGTACTTC. It translates to CASSFRQGPGETQYF.

DNA for the CDR3: TGTGCCATCAGTGATCCCCAGCGGGAGGGTTACGAGCAGTACTTC. The encoded protein is CAISDPQREGYEQYF. The chain links TRBV10-3 to TRBJ2-7, with TRBD2 matching 10 bases. With 3 bases clipped from V and 4 bases from J, the junction kept 6 bases outside the gene matches. The CDR3 has 15 amino acids. Germline V gives CDR1 ENHRY, CDR2 SYGVKD.

The CDR3 DNA reads as TGTGCCAGTGGAGGACAGATTAATTCACCCCTCCACTTT. Its translation is CASGGQINSPLHF. The gene calls are TRBV9 and TRBJ1-6; TRBD1 is a possible D gene (6 bases). The V end was cut by 8 bases, the J end by 6 bases, with 12 bases between. Germline CDR1 reads SGDLS; CDR2 reads YYNGEE. The CDR3 runs to 13 residues.

This clonotype was detected many times. The CDR3 DNA reads as TGCAGTGCTCAGGGACTAGCGGGGACCACTTCCTACGAGCAGTACTTC. Translating it yields CSAQGLAGTTSYEQYF. The chain recombines TRBV20-1 with TRBJ2-7, with TRBD2 matching 13 bases. J was trimmed by 1 base and V by 5 bases; bases with no gene match: 8. CDR1 DFQATT and CDR2 SNEGSKA come from the germline V gene (reference sequence). This CDR3 region has 16 residues.

The chain links TRBV27 to TRBJ1-5; tentatively, D is TRBD1 (6 bases). V lost 5 bases to trimming and J lost 5 bases, with 19 bases between them. The CDR3 contains 16 residues. CDR1 and CDR2 (germline): MNHEY, SMNVEV (reference sequence). CDR3 nucleotide sequence: TGTGCCAGCAGTCCCGGGGACTTTTGGGGGCATCAGCCCCAGCATTTT. This encodes CASSPGDFWGHQPQHF.

This clonotype was counted a few times. The V and J genes are TRBV7-2 and TRBJ2-1; 12 nucleotides line up with TRBD2. Trimming took 5 bases from V and 0 from J; bases not matched to a gene: 14. Germline V gene data show CDR1 as SGHTA and CDR2 as FQGNSA. This CDR3 region has 20 residues. In DNA, the CDR3 is TGTGCCAGCAGCCGAATACCTCTCATGACTAGCGGGAGCTCCTACAATGAGCAGTTCTTC. This sequence encodes CASSRIPLMTSGSSYNEQFF.

This clonotype was seen only a few times. The V and J genes are TRBV29-1 and TRBJ1-1; no firm D call. The CDR3 runs to 13 residues. CDR1 and CDR2 (germline): SQVTM, ANQGSEA. V dropped 7 bases and J dropped 3 bases, with 15 bases sitting between them. CDR3 residues: CSGASRSHTEAFF. The CDR3 DNA reads as TGCAGCGGAGCTTCACGCTCCCACACTGAAGCTTTCTTT.

The chain links TRBV25-1 to TRBJ2-7; 9 nucleotides agree with TRBD1. The ends lost 3 bases at V and 4 bases at J; junction bases unmatched: 4. The CDR3 sequence is 14 residues long. Germline V CDR1 and CDR2: MGHDK, SYGVNS. CDR3 sequence: CASSEGQGFYEQYF. The CDR3 bases are TGTGCCAGCAGTGAGGGACAGGGATTTTACGAGCAGTACTTC.

This clonotype was recorded a few times. The chain employs TRBV4-2 and TRBJ1-1; D remains ambiguous. This CDR3 has 16 residues. Germline assignment: CDR1 LGHNA and CDR2 YNFKEQ. V gave up 1 base and J gave up 0 bases, with 12 bases separating them. In nucleotides, the CDR3 is TGTGCCAGCAGCCAAGCCCCTGGAGAAATGAACACTGAAGCTTTCTTT. It encodes CASSQAPGEMNTEAFF.

The chain combines TRBV24-1 with TRBJ2-3, with 7 positions matching TRBD1. Trimming removed 4 bases from V and 2 bases from J; junction bases left unmatched: 11. CDR3 size: 17 residues. Germline V gene lookup returns CDR1 KGHDR and CDR2 SFDVKD. CDR3 protein: CATSDQRTGFSTDTQYF. The CDR3 bases are TGTGCCACCAGTGACCAGAGGACAGGTTTTTCCACAGATACGCAGTATTTT.

In this sample, this clonotype turned up a few times. V gene TRBV6-1 combines with J gene TRBJ1-5, with D perhaps TRBD1 (5 bases). This CDR3 has 13 residues. Trimming removed 8 bases at V and 11 bases at J, with 19 bases between. CDR1 and CDR2 from the germline V gene are MNHNS and SASEGT. This CDR3 is CASALGTVGAQHF. CDR3 coding DNA: TGTGCCAGCGCCCTTGGGACGGTAGGAGCCCAGCATTTT.

The chain is built from TRBV6-1 and TRBJ1-2; D unclear. Germline V gives CDR1 MNHNS, CDR2 SASEGT. Between the trimmed V and J ends, which lost 3 bases and 0 bases, there was a span of 11 bases. This CDR3 spans 15 amino acids. The chain's CDR3 is CASSERTDTNYGYTF. Written as DNA, the CDR3 is TGTGCCAGCAGTGAGAGGACCGATACTAACTATGGCTACACCTTC.

This clonotype occurred a few times. This rearrangement joins TRBV5-4 to TRBJ1-1; D remains unclear. Trimming stripped 4 bases from V and 3 bases from J, with 19 bases between. This CDR3 is built from 16 residues. Germline V lookup: CDR1 SGHNT, CDR2 YYREEE (reference sequence). CDR3 sequence: CASSPGGSRRDTEAFF. CDR3 DNA sequence: TGTGCCAGCAGCCCTGGCGGGTCACGAAGAGACACTGAAGCTTTCTTT.

The table lists this clonotype with a few counts. The chain carries TRBV24-1 and TRBJ1-6, with D unresolved. With 4 bases removed from V and 9 bases from J, the gap between germline ends came to 12 bases. Per the germline V gene, CDR1 is KGHDR and CDR2 is SFDVKD. CDR3 length: 14 amino acids. The CDR3 DNA is TGTGCCACCAGTGAACAAATAGAACCTTCACCCCTCCACTTT. Translated: CATSEQIEPSPLHF.

This clonotype was counted only a few times. J is TRBJ2-7 and V is TRBV15; D tentatively fits TRBD1 or TRBD2 (6 bases each). Germline V lookup: CDR1 LNHNV, CDR2 YYDKDF (reference sequence). The V gene lost 2 bases and the J gene lost 0 bases, with 23 bases spanning the gap. CDR3 length equals 19 residues. The CDR3 sequence: CATSRPRRDMGATSYEQYF. The CDR3 DNA reads TGTGCCACCAGCAGACCCCGGCGGGATATGGGGGCAACCTCCTACGAGCAGTACTTC.

This clonotype was observed a handful of times. The chain employs TRBV12-3 or TRBV12-4 and TRBJ1-2; D is unclear. The CDR3 is 15 amino acids. Trimming left V 5 bases short and J 6 bases short, with 19 bases between. CDR3 residues: CASSIIPILSHGYTF. The CDR3 DNA sequence: TGTGCCAGCAGTATAATACCCATACTCTCGCATGGCTACACCTTC.

This clonotype was counted a few times. The gene calls are TRBV12-3 or TRBV12-4 and TRBJ2-1; 8 bases fit TRBD2. Trimming took 6 bases from V and 8 from J; bases not matched to a gene: 9. The CDR3 runs 14 residues. The CDR3 region is CASSQIGLAHEQFF. Written as DNA, the CDR3 is TGTGCCAGCAGCCAAATCGGACTAGCCCATGAGCAGTTCTTC.

The V and J genes are TRBV12-3 or TRBV12-4 and TRBJ2-7; TRBD1 matches 11 bases. The CDR3 is made up of 15 amino acids. V shed 6 bases, J shed 6 bases, and the junction held 10 bases outside the gene matches. Written as DNA, the CDR3 is TGTGCCAGCAGGGCCGGACAGGGGGCTTTTCTCGAGCAGTACTTC. It specifies CASRAGQGAFLEQYF.

This clonotype was detected only once. A much larger clone differs by one base, so this may be a read error. V usage is TRBV6-4 and J usage is TRBJ2-3; D call uncertain. From germline, CDR1 is MRHNA and CDR2 SNTAGT. The CDR3 loop spans 15 amino acids. The CDR3: CASSQQTGDTDRQYF. The CDR3 nucleotides are TGTGCCAGCAGTCAACAGACTGGAGACACAGATAGGCAGTATTTT.

The chain links TRBV20-1 to TRBJ2-3, with 9 bases that match TRBD2. The CDR3 length is 15 residues. CDR1 and CDR2 (germline): DFQATT, SNEGSKA (reference sequence). J lost 7 bases, V lost 1 base, and 9 bases had no gene match. In DNA, the CDR3 is TGCAGTGCTAGAGGACTGGCGGGGGGGGAAAATACGCAGTATTTT. This encodes CSARGLAGGENTQYF.

The gene calls are TRBV20-1 and TRBJ2-7, with 7 bases identical to TRBD1. The germline gives CDR1 DFQATT, CDR2 SNEGSKA (reference sequence). The CDR3 is 14 amino acids. V trimming: 5 bases; J trimming: 1 base; junction bases outside the gene matches: 8. Written as DNA, the CDR3 is TGCAGTGCTGAGAATCCGGGACAGTCCTACGAGCAGTACTTC. Amino acid sequence: CSAENPGQSYEQYF.

This clonotype was counted only a few times. The chain combines TRBV5-6 with TRBJ2-7; D is perhaps TRBD1 (5 bases). The V end was cut by 3 bases, the J end by 3 bases, with 16 bases between. The length of the CDR3 is 15 residues. CDR1 and CDR2 from the germline V gene are SGHDT and YYEEEE. CDR3 bases: TGTGCCAGCAGCTCTCGAGACAGATTTTACTACGAGCAGTACTTC. Its protein is CASSSRDRFYYEQYF.

The chain is built from TRBV6-5 and TRBJ1-6; D gene ambiguous. The germline CDR1 and CDR2 sequences are MNHEY and SVGAGI. Trimming removed 6 bases from V and 7 bases from J, with 13 bases in between. This CDR3 comprises 14 residues. CDR3 in amino acids: CASRPQTGNSPLHF. In DNA form, the CDR3 reads TGTGCCAGCAGGCCCCAGACTGGGAATTCACCCCTCCACTTT.

This clonotype was seen many times. The J gene is TRBJ1-6, the V gene TRBV7-6; D is uncertain. In germline, CDR1 is SGHVS, CDR2 FNYEAQ. This CDR3 comprises 16 residues. With 1 base removed from V and 7 bases from J, the gap between germline ends came to 14 bases. The CDR3 is CASSLEVAGLNSPLHF. CDR3 DNA sequence: TGTGCCAGCAGCTTAGAAGTTGCAGGACTCAATTCACCCCTCCACTTT.

The rearrangement links TRBV11-2 to TRBJ2-5; 9 bases map to TRBD1. This CDR3 contains 20 residues. V lost 5 bases and J lost 1; bases outside the gene matches: 20. CDR1 and CDR2 (germline): SGHAT, FQNNGV. Here the CDR3 DNA reads TGTGCCAGCAGCGGAACCCGGGACAGGGCGATCGCGACCTCCCAAGAGACCCAGTACTTC. Its translation is CASSGTRDRAIATSQETQYF.

This clonotype was seen only a few times. V is TRBV11-3 and J is TRBJ2-5; no reliable D call. V was pared by 4 bases and J by 7 bases, with 13 bases between. Germline values: CDR1 SGHNT, CDR2 YENEEA. CDR3 size: 13 residues. In nucleotides, the CDR3 is TGTGCCAGCAGCTCAGGACCCTTTGGGACCCAGTACTTC. Protein sequence: CASSSGPFGTQYF. The full variable domain, with the rest looked up from reference TRBV11-3 and TRBJ2-5, is EAGVVQSPRYKIIEKKQPVAFWCNPISGHNTLYWYLQNLGQGPELLIRYENEEAVDDSQLPKDRFSAERLKGVDSTLKIQPAELGDSAVYLCASSSGPFGTQYFGPGTRLLVL.

At least ten counts were recorded for this clonotype. The chain is built from TRBV11-2 and TRBJ1-1, with D perhaps matching TRBD1 (5 bases). This CDR3 comprises 12 residues. Trimming cost V 5 bases and J 8 bases, with 12 bases left between them. Germline CDR1 SGHAT, CDR2 FQNNGV. The CDR3 region has the DNA TGTGCCAGCAGCCTGGACCGGACAGAAGCTTTCTTT. Amino acid sequence: CASSLDRTEAFF.